This TCR beta chain appears in the sequencing data of a study of OX40 agonist ivuxolimab in advanced cancers. Study summary: Every 2 weeks, ivuxolimab was infused into the patients intravenously at between 0.01 and 10 mg/kg. The mean age was roughly 60 years, ranging from about 23 to 79, with around four fifths of participants male. Points from the study as a whole: Normalized T-cell clonal expansion was also low in some nonresponders.

Germline V gene lookup returns CDR1 MDHEN and CDR2 SYDVKM. The CDR3 is 13 residues long. Trimming took 5 bases from V and 0 from J, leaving 8 bases between them. Measured with immunoSEQ multiplex PCR; TCRdb has only the in-frame clones, and not every one. The sample records around 20,000 clones, roughly 81% being singletons. Note on this clone: Antigen unknown.

A history of autoimmune disease or systemic immunosuppression excluded patients. This clonotype was obtained from an adult with an advanced solid tumor such as melanoma, head and neck, liver or kidney cancer. The chain carries TRBV28 and TRBJ2-7; D uncertain. The sample in question was CD4+ or CD8+ T cells sorted from blood, obtained in a trial of the OX40 agonist ivuxolimab. CDR3: CASSPAPSYEQYF. CDR3 nucleotides: TGTGCCAGCAGTCCGGCCCCCTCCTACGAGCAGTACTTC.